A single sample gave rise to the 10 T cell receptor beta chains below, sequenced in a study of blood T cell repertoires in COVID-19. Repertoires were generated with immunoSEQ multiplex PCR, while TCRdb's copy carries only in-frame clones and drops some. Counted here are some 300,000 clones, around 89% occurring once; the ten biggest clones make up about 6%. Sequencing used peripheral blood. The origin of the receptors is a woman aged 45-65 years with COVID-19, enrolled during active disease.

The chain links TRBV30 to TRBJ2-3, with 7 bases matching TRBD1. The CDR3 spans 15 residues. Germline V gives CDR1 GTSNPN, CDR2 SVGIG (reference sequence). The V segment lost 3 bases and the J segment 0 bases; nucleotides outside the gene matches: 6. CDR3 coding DNA: TGTGCCTGGAGCTTTAACAGGGGTAGCACAGATACGCAGTATTTT. Translating gives CAWSFNRGSTDTQYF.

This chain uses TRBV12-3 or TRBV12-4 with TRBJ2-1, with D hard to call. The CDR3 consists of 13 residues. Trimming stripped 6 bases from V and 5 bases from J, with 11 bases between. DNA for the CDR3: TGTGCCAGCAGCCCTTTAAGAGACAATGAGCAGTTCTTC. Translation gives CASSPLRDNEQFF.

The chain has TRBV5-1 and TRBJ2-1; 11 nucleotides agree with TRBD1. Looked up from germline, CDR1 is SGHRS and CDR2 is YFSETQ. V was clipped by 3 bases and J by 1 base; unmatched bases: 0. CDR3 length equals 15 residues. The CDR3 reads CASSWDRGSYNEQFF. The CDR3 bases are TGCGCCAGCAGCTGGGACAGGGGGTCCTACAATGAGCAGTTCTTC. Full variable domain (remainder filled in from reference TRBV5-1 and TRBJ2-1): KAGVTQTPRYLIKTRGQQVTLSCSPISGHRSVSWYQQTPGQGLQFLFEYFSETQRNKGNFPGRFSGRQFSNSRSEMNVSTLELGDSALYLCASSWDRGSYNEQFFGPGTRLTVL.

The chain is built from TRBV24-1 and TRBJ2-5; 9 nucleotides align to TRBD1. The germline V gene encodes CDR1 KGHDR and CDR2 SFDVKD. Trimming at V came to 4 bases and at J to 3 bases, leaving 5 bases not matched to a gene. This CDR3 has 15 amino acids. The chain's CDR3 is CATSDPGTGKETQYF. CDR3 sequence (DNA): TGTGCCACCAGTGACCCCGGGACAGGGAAAGAGACCCAGTACTTC.

This sequence joins TRBV9 and TRBJ2-2; 8 nucleotides match TRBD1. Germline CDR1 reads SGDLS; CDR2 reads YYNGEE. V dropped 4 bases and J dropped 6; count of bases not matched to a gene: 11. The CDR3 extends over 16 amino acids. The CDR3 DNA sequence: TGTGCCAGCAGCATCAATCAGGGGGCGGTTCCCGGGGAGCTGTTTTTT. The encoded protein is CASSINQGAVPGELFF. Full variable domain (rest looked up from reference TRBV9 and TRBJ2-2): DSGVTQTPKHLITATGQRVTLRCSPRSGDLSVYWYQQSLDQGLQFLIQYYNGEERAKGNILERFSAQQFPDLHSELNLSSLELGDSALYFCASSINQGAVPGELFFGEGSRLTVL.

The V gene is TRBV5-1, the J gene TRBJ2-1; 12 bases are a match to TRBD2. V was pared by 4 bases and J by 7 bases, with 9 bases of the junction left unmatched. The CDR3 is 16 residues long. Germline V CDR1 and CDR2: SGHRS, YFSETQ. CDR3 sequence (DNA): TGCGCCAGCAGCCAGAGACTAGCGGGAGCCGGAAATGAGCAGTTCTTC. It codes for CASSQRLAGAGNEQFF.

The chain recombines TRBV3-1 (or the pseudogene TRBV3-2) with TRBJ2-1; D remains ambiguous. The germline V gene has CDR1 LGHDT and CDR2 YNNKEL (reference sequence). This CDR3 has 13 residues. V lost 4 bases and J 4 bases, leaving 8 bases between the germline ends. CDR3: CASSPDIYNEQFF. CDR3 in DNA: TGTGCCAGCAGCCCTGACATTTACAATGAGCAGTTCTTC.

The chain carries TRBV7-2 and TRBJ1-1, with TRBD1 matching over 7 bases. This CDR3 is built from 13 residues. Germline V CDR1 and CDR2: SGHTA, FQGNSA. V shed 5 bases, J shed 2 bases, and the junction held 2 bases outside the gene matches. The DNA of the CDR3 is TGTGCCAGCAGCCAGGGGGTTAACACTGAAGCTTTCTTT. It encodes CASSQGVNTEAFF.

This clone was counted a single time. The rearrangement uses TRBV18 and TRBJ1-1; D ambiguous. The V end lost 1 base, the J end lost 1 base, and 7 bases lay between the germline ends. Germline loops: CDR1 KGHSH, CDR2 LQKENI. The CDR3 runs 14 residues. The CDR3 here is CASSPLDKNTEAFF. The CDR3 coding sequence is TGTGCCAGCTCACCACTAGACAAGAACACTGAAGCTTTCTTT.

The V call is TRBV29-1, the J call TRBJ1-2; 9 nucleotides line up with TRBD1. The CDR3 loop spans 12 amino acids. Germline loops: CDR1 SQVTM, CDR2 ANQGSEA. Germline trimming cut 7 bases from V and 7 bases from J; bases unmatched to any gene: 7. CDR3 bases: TGCAGCGCAGTAACAGGGGGCGGTGGCTACACCTTC. Translating gives CSAVTGGGGYTF.